The 26 T cell receptor beta chains below come from one sample, sequenced in a study of cytomegalovirus exposure and HLA in healthy donors. In the PCR, 60 Vbeta and 13 Jbeta primers were used. TCRdb keeps only in-frame clones here, not all; method: immunoSEQ multiplex PCR. Of more than 140,000 clones in the sample, 64% were seen once. Input material: PBMCs. The receptors were gathered from a woman aged 25-40 years in good health and CMV-seropositive.

The CDR3 here is CASSPGWGGYFF. The DNA of the CDR3 is TGTGCCAGCAGTCCGGGTTGGGGGGGCTATTTCTTT. This chain joins TRBV6-5 and TRBJ1-1; a weak D match, TRBD1 (6 bases). The CDR3 length is 12 residues. Per the germline V gene, CDR1 is MNHEY and CDR2 is SVGAGI. V lost 5 bases and J lost 13, with 17 bases in between.

The genes are TRBV5-1 and TRBJ2-2; no firm D call. This CDR3 has 16 amino acids. Trimming cost V 0 bases and J 2 bases, with 11 bases left between them. CDR1 and CDR2 from the germline V gene are SGHRS and YFSETQ. CDR3 coding DNA: TGCGCCAGCAGCTTGGTTCTGGGCACAAACACCGGGGAGCTGTTTTTT. It yields the protein CASSLVLGTNTGELFF.

This clone was counted between two and nine times. The chain employs TRBV2 and TRBJ2-3; D possibly corresponds to TRBD2 (5 bases). CDR1 SNHLY and CDR2 FYNNEI come from the germline V gene. This CDR3 region has 14 residues. Trimming removed 7 bases from V and 0 bases from J, with 11 bases in between. The CDR3, as DNA: TGTGCCAGCATCAGGACTTCTAGCACAGATACGCAGTATTTT. Translation: CASIRTSSTDTQYF.

The chain carries TRBV10-2 and TRBJ1-5, with a tentative D call TRBD1 (5 bases). CDR1 and CDR2 from the germline V gene are WSHSY and SAAADI. Deletions cut 6 bases from V and 0 bases from J, with 9 bases between. The CDR3 spans 14 residues. The CDR3 protein is CASSPGHSNQPQHF. CDR3 DNA sequence: TGCGCCAGCAGCCCCGGACATAGCAATCAGCCCCAGCATTTT.

This clone was observed a handful of times. This chain links TRBV28 with TRBJ1-2; TRBD1 agrees at 10 bases. CDR3 length: 14 residues. CDR1 and CDR2 from the germline V gene are MDHEN and SYDVKM. V gave up 6 bases and J gave up 6 bases; unmatched junction bases: 7. The CDR3 here is CASRLRTGGHGYTF. The CDR3 nucleotides are TGTGCCAGCAGGTTACGGACAGGGGGGCATGGCTACACCTTC.

This clone occurred a few times. The rearrangement uses TRBV10-1 and TRBJ1-3; D is ambiguous. Germline assignment: CDR1 WNHNN and CDR2 SYGVQD (reference sequence). Trimming removed 8 bases from V and 2 bases from J, with 10 bases in between. This CDR3 is 13 amino acids long. The CDR3 protein is CASSRNAGNTIYF. CDR3 nucleotide sequence: TGCGCCAGCTCCAGGAACGCTGGAAACACCATATATTTT.

This sequence joins TRBV28 and TRBJ1-1, with 7 bases aligning to TRBD1. CDR3 length: 15 amino acids. The V gene end was trimmed by 2 bases and the J gene end by 6 bases; junction bases not matched to a gene: 9. CDR1 and CDR2 from the germline V gene are MDHEN and SYDVKM. CDR3 loop: CASSLGSGGLAEAFF. CDR3 sequence (DNA): TGTGCCAGCAGTTTAGGGTCAGGGGGGCTAGCTGAAGCTTTCTTT.

Note on this clone: The same CDR3 is also encoded by other DNA sequences in this sample. This chain uses TRBV29-1 with TRBJ1-2; D unresolved. The CDR3 consists of 12 residues. From germline, CDR1 is SQVTM and CDR2 ANQGSEA. V gave up 3 bases and J gave up 8 bases, with 13 bases separating them. This CDR3 reads CSVDEPGSGYTF. The CDR3 DNA follows: TGCAGCGTTGATGAGCCGGGGTCGGGCTACACCTTC. The full variable domain, its missing parts supplied by reference TRBV29-1 and TRBJ1-2, is SAVISQKPSRDICQRGTSLTIQCQVDSQVTMMFWYRQQPGQSLTLIATANQGSEATYESGFVIDKFPISRPNLTFSTLTVSNMSPEDSSIYLCSVDEPGSGYTFGSGTRLTVV.

V usage is TRBV19 and J usage is TRBJ2-1, with D unclear. CDR1 and CDR2 from the germline V gene are LNHDA and SQIVND (reference sequence). The CDR3 has 12 residues. The V end lost 4 bases, the J end lost 4 bases, and 5 bases lay between the germline ends. The CDR3 spells CASSSQYNEQFF. CDR3 nucleotides: TGTGCCAGTAGTAGCCAGTACAATGAGCAGTTCTTC.

The V and J genes are TRBV30 and TRBJ2-4; tentatively, D is TRBD2 (7 bases). Trimming left V 0 bases short and J 1 base short, with 13 bases between. This CDR3 contains 16 residues. From germline, CDR1 is GTSNPN and CDR2 SVGIG (reference sequence). Written as DNA, the CDR3 is TGTGCCTGGAGTGTGCTGGGGGGGCCTGCCAAAAACATTCAGTACTTC. It is translated as CAWSVLGGPAKNIQYF.

The chain is built from TRBV27 and TRBJ2-7; no clear D. CDR1 is MNHEY and CDR2 is SMNVEV in the germline V gene (reference sequence). V lost 6 bases and J lost 0, with 12 bases in between. The CDR3 contains 14 residues. CDR3 coding DNA: TGTGCCAGCAGGCGGTCCGGCAGCTCCTACGAGCAGTACTTC. Translation: CASRRSGSSYEQYF.

The chain couples TRBV19 to TRBJ2-1, with 8 bases lining up with TRBD2. V was pared by 1 base and J by 4 bases, with 3 bases of the junction left unmatched. The CDR3 totals 15 residues. Germline V CDR1 and CDR2: LNHDA, SQIVND (reference sequence). CDR3 coding DNA: TGTGCCAGTAGTATAGGGAGCGGGGGATACAATGAGCAGTTCTTC. Translating gives CASSIGSGGYNEQFF.

This sequence joins TRBV7-9 and TRBJ1-2; D possibly corresponds to TRBD1 (5 bases). Trimming took off 2 bases at V and 6 bases at J, with 25 bases between the two ends. Germline-derived CDR1 and CDR2 are SEHNR and FQNEAQ (reference sequence). The CDR3 is made up of 18 amino acids. CDR3: CASSLLGSEGGGANGYTF. CDR3 in DNA: TGTGCCAGCAGCTTACTTGGAAGTGAGGGAGGAGGGGCCAATGGCTACACCTTC. Variable domain in full (rest from reference TRBV7-9 and TRBJ1-2): DTGVSQNPRHKITKRGQNVTFRCDPISEHNRLYWYRQTLGQGPEFLTYFQNEAQLEKSRLLSDRFSAERPKGSFSTLEIQRTEQGDSAMYLCASSLLGSEGGGANGYTFGSGTRLTVV.

The chain recombines TRBV11-2 with TRBJ1-1, with D hard to call. V was trimmed by 1 base and J by 1 base, leaving 7 bases between them. CDR3 length: 14 amino acids. Germline CDR1 is SGHAT and CDR2 is FQNNGV. The CDR3 nucleotides read TGTGCCAGCAGCTTAGCAGGTGGGAACACTGAAGCTTTCTTT. This gives the protein CASSLAGGNTEAFF.

This sequence joins TRBV27 and TRBJ2-7; D possibly corresponds to TRBD2 (5 bases). V gave up 2 bases and J gave up 3 bases, with 11 bases separating them. From germline, CDR1 is MNHEY and CDR2 SMNVEV (reference sequence). There are 14 residues in the CDR3. The CDR3 is CASSLLASYYEQYF. In DNA, the CDR3 is TGTGCCAGCAGTTTACTGGCTAGCTACTACGAGCAGTACTTC.

This chain joins TRBV7-9 and TRBJ1-6; D perhaps matches TRBD1 (5 bases). Per the germline V gene, CDR1 is SEHNR and CDR2 is FQNEAQ (reference sequence). Trimming left V 0 bases short and J 4 bases short, with 7 bases between. CDR3 length equals 15 residues. CDR3 region: CASSLAQGYNSPLHF. The CDR3 DNA reads TGTGCCAGCAGCTTAGCCCAGGGTTATAATTCACCCCTCCACTTT. Supplemented by reference TRBV7-9 and TRBJ1-6, the full variable domain reads DTGVSQNPRHKITKRGQNVTFRCDPISEHNRLYWYRQTLGQGPEFLTYFQNEAQLEKSRLLSDRFSAERPKGSFSTLEIQRTEQGDSAMYLCASSLAQGYNSPLHFGNGTRLTVT.

This chain uses TRBV7-2 with TRBJ2-5; TRBD1 is a possible D gene (6 bases). There are 13 residues in the CDR3. The V and J ends lost 6 bases and 2 bases respectively, with 10 bases between them. Germline V lookup: CDR1 SGHTA, CDR2 FQGNSA. The CDR3 loop is CASSSDRQETQYF. DNA for the CDR3: TGTGCCAGCAGTTCGGACAGACAAGAGACCCAGTACTTC.

The rearrangement uses TRBV6-6 and TRBJ1-5, with a possible D match to TRBD1 (5 bases). Looked up from germline, CDR1 is MNHNY and CDR2 is SVGAGI (reference sequence). This CDR3 has 14 amino acids. Trimming took off 2 bases at V and 4 bases at J, with 9 bases between the two ends. The CDR3 is CASSYRTQNQPQHF. Written as DNA, the CDR3 is TGTGCCAGCAGTTACCGGACACAGAATCAGCCCCAGCATTTT.

This clone has more than one count but fewer than ten. The chain carries TRBV29-1 and TRBJ2-5, with TRBD2 identical over 9 bases. The end of the DNA is better explained by TRBJ2-7, so the J call may be wrong. This CDR3 comprises 13 residues. CDR1 and CDR2 from the germline V gene are SQVTM and ANQGSEA. The DNA for the CDR3 is TGCAGCGTGAGCGGGAGGCTCATGTACGAGCAGTACTTC. Translating gives CSVSGRLMYEQYF.

The count of this clone is one. The chain recombines TRBV6-4 with TRBJ1-2; 8 nucleotides match TRBD1. CDR3 length: 14 residues. With 6 bases clipped from V and 0 bases from J, the junction kept 3 bases outside the gene matches. In germline, CDR1 is MRHNA, CDR2 SNTAGT. DNA for the CDR3: TGTGCCAGCAGCGACAGGGGTTCTAACTATGGCTACACCTTC. Protein sequence: CASSDRGSNYGYTF.

The chain couples TRBV14 to TRBJ1-1; 7 positions agree with TRBD1. The CDR3 covers 17 residues. Germline CDR1 reads SGHDN; CDR2 reads FVKESK. Germline trimming cut 5 bases from V and 9 bases from J; bases unmatched to any gene: 21. The CDR3 DNA is TGTGCCAGCAGCGCCAGACAGGGCCGCGGGATTTTCCTGAAAGCTTTCTTT. Its protein product is CASSARQGRGIFLKAFF. The variable domain in full, with the rest retrieved from reference TRBV14 and TRBJ1-1, is EAGVTQFPSHSVIEKGQTVTLRCDPISGHDNLYWYRRVMGKEIKFLLHFVKESKQDESGMPNNRFLAERTGGTYSTLKVQPAELEDSGVYFCASSARQGRGIFLKAFFGQGTRLTVV.

This clone was counted once. V and J are TRBV2 and TRBJ2-7, with 10 bases identical to TRBD2. Germline V gene data show CDR1 as SNHLY and CDR2 as FYNNEI. V was pared by 4 bases and J by 7 bases, with 13 bases of the junction left unmatched. This CDR3 is 16 amino acids long. CDR3 in amino acids: CASSGTSGAKRREQYF. CDR3 nucleotide sequence: TGTGCCAGCAGTGGAACTAGCGGGGCCAAGAGAAGGGAGCAGTACTTC.

The chain is built from TRBV5-6 and TRBJ2-1, with D tentatively TRBD1 (6 bases). Germline loops: CDR1 SGHDT, CDR2 YYEEEE. Trimming left V 1 base short and J 5 bases short, with 13 bases between. There are 15 residues in the CDR3. The CDR3, as DNA: TGTGCCAGCAGCTTGATCAGGGGCTTTAACAATGAGCAGTTCTTC. This sequence encodes CASSLIRGFNNEQFF.

This chain links TRBV5-1 with TRBJ2-5; 12 bases fit TRBD2. V dropped 3 bases and J dropped 1; count of bases not matched to a gene: 13. The CDR3 has 19 amino acids. Looked up from germline, CDR1 is SGHRS and CDR2 is YFSETQ. CDR3 amino acids: CASSSLAGGLRWGQETQYF. CDR3 nucleotides: TGCGCCAGCAGCTCGCTAGCGGGGGGGTTAAGGTGGGGCCAAGAGACCCAGTACTTC.

V gene TRBV16 combines with J gene TRBJ2-4; D is uncertain. Trimming cost V 0 bases and J 0 bases, with 3 bases left between them. Germline assignment: CDR1 KGHSY and CDR2 FQNENV. This CDR3 is built from 14 residues. CDR3 sequence: CASSQSIAKNIQYF. CDR3 sequence (DNA): TGTGCCAGCAGCCAATCTATAGCCAAAAACATTCAGTACTTC.

The chain couples TRBV10-3 to TRBJ2-3; D might be TRBD2 (6 bases). V was clipped by 9 bases and J by 6 bases, with 19 bases between them. Germline CDR1 and CDR2: ENHRY and SYGVKD. The CDR3 is 14 amino acids. The DNA of the CDR3 is TGTGCCATGAGGACTGGCGGGGTTGGGGATACGCAGTATTTT. Residues: CAMRTGGVGDTQYF.